This TCR beta chain was captured in a study of neurological immune-mediated disorders. Study-level results: Multiple sclerosis patients had less TCR clonal expansion than even healthy controls, unlike HTLV-1-associated myelopathy.

This clonotype showed up many times. The antigen is undetermined. V was clipped by 4 bases and J by 5 bases, with 14 bases between them. The CDR3 covers 14 residues. From germline, CDR1 is MNHNY and CDR2 SVGAGI (reference sequence). Time point reported: longitudinal time-point 2. The cDNA was synthesized by means of template-switch 5'RACE, which was carried out with 10-nucleotide random UMIs. Every sequencing run produced over 170 million TCR-beta sequences that came from 15-18 subjects. TCRdb ran MiXCR on the 5' RACE reads and lists one entry per CDR3 protein. The sample carries some 60,000 distinct CDR3 sequences, roughly 10% recorded once.

The sequenced material came from PBMCs. The source of this sequence is a man in his thirties or forties in good health. The chain carries TRBV6-6 and TRBJ2-5, with TRBD2 as a possible D gene (5 bases). CDR3 in amino acids: CASSSSGGVETQYF. The DNA for the CDR3 is TGTGCCAGCAGTTCCTCAGGAGGAGTGGAGACCCAGTACTTC.